This passage covers 8 T cell receptor beta chains from one sample sequenced in a study of Tregs in tolerant kidney transplant recipients (dated by TCRdb to between 2018 and 2021). Explained via the paper, the time point label denotes: blood sample drawn before combined kidney and bone marrow transplant. Receptors were amplified or captured by the immunoSEQ multiplex PCR assay. The table was pulled from immuneACCESS by TCRdb, which kept in-frame rearrangements only. Such tables lose some clones; where checked, under half of the loss comes from unresolved V genes, and the rest has no known cause. For this sample there are just under 65,000 clones; approximately 98% appear just once. The ten biggest clones cover around 0.3% of the sample. The sequences come from Tregs from blood, collected before the transplant. The source is a human donor who received a combined kidney and bone marrow transplant.

V gene TRBV7-8 combines with J gene TRBJ2-3, with D uncertain. V lost 1 base, J lost 0 bases, and 8 bases lay in between. Germline V gene data show CDR1 as SGHVS and CDR2 as FQNEAQ. This CDR3 region has 15 residues. The CDR3 sequence is CASSLGIGSTDTQYF. CDR3 DNA sequence: TGTGCCAGCAGCTTAGGAATTGGCAGCACAGATACGCAGTATTTT.

V usage is TRBV7-2 and J usage is TRBJ2-7; 7 positions agree with TRBD1. Germline assignment: CDR1 SGHTA and CDR2 FQGNSA. V lost 5 bases, J lost 3 bases, and 10 bases stayed unmatched. This CDR3 has 15 amino acids. CDR3 residues: CASSPRQGTFYEQYF. Here the CDR3 DNA reads TGTGCCAGCAGCCCCCGACAGGGTACCTTCTACGAGCAGTACTTC.

The chain links TRBV6-6 to TRBJ1-4; D is unclear. CDR3 length: 15 residues. The germline V and J ends were trimmed by 2 bases and 4 bases, with 11 bases remaining between them. Looked up from germline, CDR1 is MNHNY and CDR2 is SVGAGI (reference sequence). CDR3 residues: CASSYPASGNEKLFF. The CDR3 DNA follows: TGTGCCAGCAGTTACCCAGCGTCGGGTAATGAAAAACTGTTTTTT.

The rearrangement links TRBV27 to TRBJ2-1; 11 bases agree with TRBD2. The CDR3 contains 19 residues. CDR1 is MNHEY and CDR2 is SMNVEV in the germline V gene (reference sequence). After removal of 7 bases from V and 15 bases from J, the junction contained 29 bases not matched to a gene. CDR3 amino acids: CASKSIRLTPGLAANQVFF. The CDR3 nucleotides are TGTGCCAGCAAGAGTATACGACTAACACCGGGACTAGCGGCCAATCAGGTGTTCTTC.

The V call is TRBV30, the J call TRBJ2-3; 10 positions agree with TRBD1. V lost 2 bases, J lost 3 bases, and 2 bases stayed unmatched. Per the germline V gene, CDR1 is GTSNPN and CDR2 is SVGIG (reference sequence). This CDR3 region has 14 residues. CDR3 sequence reads: CAWSLDRGTDTQYF. In nucleotides, the CDR3 is TGTGCCTGGAGTCTGGACAGGGGGACAGATACGCAGTATTTT.

The J gene is TRBJ2-3, the V gene TRBV19; TRBD1 might be the D (6 bases). Trimming left V 4 bases short and J 1 base short, with 9 bases between. The CDR3 spans 14 residues. The germline gives CDR1 LNHDA, CDR2 SQIVND (reference sequence). CDR3 coding DNA: TGTGCCAGTAGTAAGGGGGTGGGCACAGATACGCAGTATTTT. As protein: CASSKGVGTDTQYF. Full variable domain (rest looked up from reference TRBV19 and TRBJ2-3): DGGITQSPKYLFRKEGQNVTLSCEQNLNHDAMYWYRQDPGQGLRLIYYSQIVNDFQKGDIAEGYSVSREKKESFPLTVTSAQKNPTAFYLCASSKGVGTDTQYFGPGTRLTVL.

V is TRBV14 and J is TRBJ2-3, with D possibly matching TRBD1 (6 bases). V was clipped by 4 bases and J by 6 bases, with 11 bases between them. Germline CDR1 and CDR2: SGHDN and FVKESK. There are 13 residues in the CDR3. The CDR3 here is CASSRGGPDTQYF. CDR3 DNA sequence: TGTGCCAGCAGCCGAGGGGGACCTGATACGCAGTATTTT.

The table lists this clone with a count of one. The chain joins TRBV9 to TRBJ1-2; 8 bases are a match to TRBD1. Trimming took 0 bases from V and 7 from J; bases not matched to a gene: 8. The CDR3 covers 15 residues. Germline-derived CDR1 and CDR2 are SGDLS and YYNGEE. The CDR3 nucleotides read TGTGCCAGCAGCGTAGCCCCAGGGGGCATCGCTGGCTACACCTTC. Protein product: CASSVAPGGIAGYTF.